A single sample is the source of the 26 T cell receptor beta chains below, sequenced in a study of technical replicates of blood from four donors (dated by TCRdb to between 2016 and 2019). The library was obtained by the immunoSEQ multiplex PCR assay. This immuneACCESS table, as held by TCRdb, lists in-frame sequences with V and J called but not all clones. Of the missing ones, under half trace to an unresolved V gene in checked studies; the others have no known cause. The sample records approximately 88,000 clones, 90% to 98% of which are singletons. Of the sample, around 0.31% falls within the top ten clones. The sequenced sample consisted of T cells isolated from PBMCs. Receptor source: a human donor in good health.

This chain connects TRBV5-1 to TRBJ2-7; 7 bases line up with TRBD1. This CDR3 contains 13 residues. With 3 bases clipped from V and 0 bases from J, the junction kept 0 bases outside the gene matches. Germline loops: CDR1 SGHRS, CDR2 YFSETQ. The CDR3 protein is CASSWDSSYEQYF. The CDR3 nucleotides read TGCGCCAGCAGCTGGGACAGCTCCTACGAGCAGTACTTC. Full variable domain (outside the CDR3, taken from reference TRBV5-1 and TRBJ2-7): KAGVTQTPRYLIKTRGQQVTLSCSPISGHRSVSWYQQTPGQGLQFLFEYFSETQRNKGNFPGRFSGRQFSNSRSEMNVSTLELGDSALYLCASSWDSSYEQYFGPGTRLTVT.

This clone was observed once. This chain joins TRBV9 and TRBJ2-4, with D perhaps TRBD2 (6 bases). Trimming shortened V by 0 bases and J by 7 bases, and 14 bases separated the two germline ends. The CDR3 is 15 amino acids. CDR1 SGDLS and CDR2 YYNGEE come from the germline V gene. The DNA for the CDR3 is TGTGCCAGCAGCGTAGGCGGCGGGATAATGAACATTCAGTACTTC. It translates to CASSVGGGIMNIQYF.

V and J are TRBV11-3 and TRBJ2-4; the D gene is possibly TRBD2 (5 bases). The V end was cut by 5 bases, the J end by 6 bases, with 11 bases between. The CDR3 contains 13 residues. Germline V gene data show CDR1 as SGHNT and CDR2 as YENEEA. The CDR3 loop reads CASSPDEGNIQYF. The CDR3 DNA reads TGTGCCAGCAGCCCAGATGAGGGAAACATTCAGTACTTC.

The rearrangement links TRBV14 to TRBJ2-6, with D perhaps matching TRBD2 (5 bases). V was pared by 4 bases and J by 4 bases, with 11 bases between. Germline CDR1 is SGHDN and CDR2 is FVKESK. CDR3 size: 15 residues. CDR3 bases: TGTGCCAGCAGCCCACGAGGGCTAGGGGCCAACGTCCTGACTTTC. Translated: CASSPRGLGANVLTF.

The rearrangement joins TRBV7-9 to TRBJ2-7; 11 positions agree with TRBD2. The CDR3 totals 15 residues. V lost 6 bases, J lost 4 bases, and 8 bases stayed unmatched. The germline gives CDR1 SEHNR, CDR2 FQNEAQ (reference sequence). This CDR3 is CASSQTSGRLYEQYF. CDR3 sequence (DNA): TGTGCCAGCAGTCAAACTAGCGGGAGACTGTACGAGCAGTACTTC.

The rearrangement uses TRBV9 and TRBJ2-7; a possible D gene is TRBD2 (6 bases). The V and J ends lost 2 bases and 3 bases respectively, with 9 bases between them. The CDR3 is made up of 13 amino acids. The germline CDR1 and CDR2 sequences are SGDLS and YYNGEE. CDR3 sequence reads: CASSVQDYYEQYF. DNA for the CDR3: TGTGCCAGCAGCGTCCAGGACTACTACGAGCAGTACTTC.

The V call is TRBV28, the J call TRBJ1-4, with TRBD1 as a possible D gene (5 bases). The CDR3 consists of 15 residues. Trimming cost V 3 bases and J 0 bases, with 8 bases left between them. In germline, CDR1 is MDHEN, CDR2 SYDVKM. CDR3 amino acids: CASSLSQATNEKLFF. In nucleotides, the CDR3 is TGTGCCAGCAGTTTGTCACAGGCAACTAATGAAAAACTGTTTTTT.

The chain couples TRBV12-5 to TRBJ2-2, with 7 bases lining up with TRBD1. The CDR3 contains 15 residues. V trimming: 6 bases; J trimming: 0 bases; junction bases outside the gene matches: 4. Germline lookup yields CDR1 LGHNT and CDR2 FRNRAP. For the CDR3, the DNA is TGTGCTAGTGGCCTGGGACAGACGAACACCGGGGAGCTGTTTTTT. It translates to CASGLGQTNTGELFF.

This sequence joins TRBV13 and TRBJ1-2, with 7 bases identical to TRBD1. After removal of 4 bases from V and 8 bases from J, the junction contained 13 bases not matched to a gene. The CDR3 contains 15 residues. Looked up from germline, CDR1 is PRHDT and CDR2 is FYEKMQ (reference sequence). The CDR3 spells CASSSTDRLEGGYTF. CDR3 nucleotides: TGTGCCAGCAGCTCGACGGACAGGTTAGAGGGAGGCTACACCTTC.

The CDR3 spells CASSPQGNTIYF. The CDR3 DNA reads as TGTGCCAGCAGCCCACAGGGAAACACCATATATTTT. The chain uses TRBV7-9 and TRBJ1-3; D call uncertain. The V gene lost 5 bases and the J gene lost 4 bases, with 6 bases spanning the gap. The CDR3 length is 12 residues. The germline V gene has CDR1 SEHNR and CDR2 FQNEAQ (reference sequence).

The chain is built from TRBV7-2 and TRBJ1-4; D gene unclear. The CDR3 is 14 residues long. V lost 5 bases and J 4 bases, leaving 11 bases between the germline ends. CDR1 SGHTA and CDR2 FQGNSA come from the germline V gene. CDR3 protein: CASSRREFNEKLFF. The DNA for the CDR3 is TGTGCCAGCAGCCGAAGGGAGTTTAATGAAAAACTGTTTTTT.

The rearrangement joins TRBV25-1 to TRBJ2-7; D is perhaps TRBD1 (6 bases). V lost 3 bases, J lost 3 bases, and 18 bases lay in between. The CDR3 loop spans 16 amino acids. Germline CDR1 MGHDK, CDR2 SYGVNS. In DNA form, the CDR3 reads TGTGCCAGCAGTGATCCCGCCGAAGGGGGAATCTACGAGCAGTACTTC. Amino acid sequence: CASSDPAEGGIYEQYF.

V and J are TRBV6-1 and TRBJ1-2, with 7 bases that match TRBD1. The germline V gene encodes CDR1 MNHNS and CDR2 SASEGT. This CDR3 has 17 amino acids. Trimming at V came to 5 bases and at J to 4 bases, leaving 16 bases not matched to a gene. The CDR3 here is CASSQGQAQRASYGYTF. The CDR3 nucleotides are TGTGCCAGCAGTCAAGGACAGGCGCAAAGGGCCTCCTATGGCTACACCTTC.

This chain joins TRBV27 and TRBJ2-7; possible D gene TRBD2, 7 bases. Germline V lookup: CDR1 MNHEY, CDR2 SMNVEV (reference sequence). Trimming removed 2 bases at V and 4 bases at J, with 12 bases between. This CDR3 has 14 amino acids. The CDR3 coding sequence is TGTGCCAGCAGTTTAGCCGGGGGGCAATACGAGCAGTACTTC. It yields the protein CASSLAGGQYEQYF.

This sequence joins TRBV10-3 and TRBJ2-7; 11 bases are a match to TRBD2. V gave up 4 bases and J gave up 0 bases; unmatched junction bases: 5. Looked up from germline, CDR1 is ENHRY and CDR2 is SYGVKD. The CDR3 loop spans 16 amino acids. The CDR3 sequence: CAISGIAGGHSYEQYF. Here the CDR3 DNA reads TGTGCCATCAGTGGAATAGCGGGAGGGCACTCCTACGAGCAGTACTTC.

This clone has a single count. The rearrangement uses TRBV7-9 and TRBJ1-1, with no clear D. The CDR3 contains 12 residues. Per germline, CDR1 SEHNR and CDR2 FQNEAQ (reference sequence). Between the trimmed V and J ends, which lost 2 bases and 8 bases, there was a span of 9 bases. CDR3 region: CASSLSRQEAFF. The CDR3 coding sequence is TGTGCCAGCAGCTTATCGCGACAAGAAGCTTTCTTT.

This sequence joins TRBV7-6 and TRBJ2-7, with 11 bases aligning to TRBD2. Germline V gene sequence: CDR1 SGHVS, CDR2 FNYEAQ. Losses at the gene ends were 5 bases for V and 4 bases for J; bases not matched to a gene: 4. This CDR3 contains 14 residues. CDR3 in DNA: TGTGCCAGCAGCCCCAGACTAGCGGGGTACGAGCAGTACTTC. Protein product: CASSPRLAGYEQYF.

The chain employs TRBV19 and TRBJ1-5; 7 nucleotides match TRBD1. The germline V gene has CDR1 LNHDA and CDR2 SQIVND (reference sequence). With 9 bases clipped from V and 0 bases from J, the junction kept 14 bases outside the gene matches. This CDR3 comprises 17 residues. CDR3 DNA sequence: TGTGCCAGCCAGATTACAGGGGCTGGGGATAGCAATCAGCCCCAGCATTTT. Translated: CASQITGAGDSNQPQHF.

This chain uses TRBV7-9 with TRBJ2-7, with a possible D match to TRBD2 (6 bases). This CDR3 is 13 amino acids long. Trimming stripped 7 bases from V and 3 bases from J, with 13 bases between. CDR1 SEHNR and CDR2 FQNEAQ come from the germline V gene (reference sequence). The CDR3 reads CASTLGTDYEQYF. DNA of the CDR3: TGTGCCAGCACCCTGGGGACTGACTACGAGCAGTACTTC.

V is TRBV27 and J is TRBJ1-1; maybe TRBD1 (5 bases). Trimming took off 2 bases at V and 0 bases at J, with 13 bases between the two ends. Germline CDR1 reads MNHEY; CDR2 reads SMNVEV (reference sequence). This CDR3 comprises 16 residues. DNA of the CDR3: TGTGCCAGCAGTTTAGTTCGGGGGATCATGAACACTGAAGCTTTCTTT. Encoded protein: CASSLVRGIMNTEAFF.

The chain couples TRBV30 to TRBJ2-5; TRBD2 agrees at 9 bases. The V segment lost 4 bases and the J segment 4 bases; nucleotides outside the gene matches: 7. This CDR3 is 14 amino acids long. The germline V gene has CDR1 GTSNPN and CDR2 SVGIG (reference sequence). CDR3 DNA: TGTGCCTGGAAGCGCGGGAGGGCCTCAGAGACCCAGTACTTC. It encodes CAWKRGRASETQYF.

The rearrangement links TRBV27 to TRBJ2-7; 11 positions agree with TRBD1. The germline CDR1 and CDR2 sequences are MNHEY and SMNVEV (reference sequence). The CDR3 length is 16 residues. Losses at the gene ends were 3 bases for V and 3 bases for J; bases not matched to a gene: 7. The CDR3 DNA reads TGTGCCAGCAGTTTGGGGACAGGGGGAGTTATCTACGAGCAGTACTTC. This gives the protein CASSLGTGGVIYEQYF.

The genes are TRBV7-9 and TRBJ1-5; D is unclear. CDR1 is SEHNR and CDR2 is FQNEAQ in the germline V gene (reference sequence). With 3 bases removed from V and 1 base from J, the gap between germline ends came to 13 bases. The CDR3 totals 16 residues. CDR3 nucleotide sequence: TGTGCCAGCAGCTTTAGTTGGAGGGCCAGCAATCAGCCCCAGCATTTT. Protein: CASSFSWRASNQPQHF.

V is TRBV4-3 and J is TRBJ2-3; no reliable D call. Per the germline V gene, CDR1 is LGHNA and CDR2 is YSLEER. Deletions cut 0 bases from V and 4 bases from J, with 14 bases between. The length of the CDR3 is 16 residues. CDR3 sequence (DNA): TGCGCCAGCAGCCAAGATGGTAACGAGGTTCCAGATACGCAGTATTTT. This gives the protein CASSQDGNEVPDTQYF.

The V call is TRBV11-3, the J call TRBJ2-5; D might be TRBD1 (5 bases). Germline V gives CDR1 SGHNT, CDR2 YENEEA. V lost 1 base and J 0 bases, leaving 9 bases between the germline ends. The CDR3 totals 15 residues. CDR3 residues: CASSLVRGDQETQYF. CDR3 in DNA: TGTGCCAGCAGCTTAGTTAGGGGCGACCAAGAGACCCAGTACTTC.

The CDR3 is CAWIASSNYGYTF. DNA for the CDR3: TGTGCCTGGATCGCAAGCTCTAACTATGGCTACACCTTC. The chain is built from TRBV30 and TRBJ1-2; D not resolved. The CDR3 totals 13 residues. The germline gives CDR1 GTSNPN, CDR2 SVGIG (reference sequence). The V end lost 4 bases, the J end lost 0 bases, and 9 bases lay between the germline ends.